Listed here are 28 T cell receptor beta chains from one sample, sequenced in a study of OX40 agonist ivuxolimab in advanced cancers. The protocol was immunoSEQ multiplex PCR, while the TCRdb copy is restricted to in-frame clones and leaves out a portion. The repertoire has more than 100,000 clones, 93% of them found once; the top ten carry under 1.3%. The sample consisted of CD4+ or CD8+ T cells sorted from blood, taken in a trial of the OX40 agonist ivuxolimab. Receptors were obtained from an adult with an advanced solid tumor such as melanoma, head and neck, liver or kidney cancer.

CDR3 residues: CASSPEGSRAGTQYF. For the CDR3, the DNA is TGTGCCAGCAGCCCAGAGGGATCTAGGGCTGGGACCCAGTACTTC. The rearrangement joins TRBV7-9 to TRBJ2-5; D might be TRBD2 (5 bases). Germline loops: CDR1 SEHNR, CDR2 FQNEAQ (reference sequence). This CDR3 has 15 amino acids. V was trimmed by 5 bases and J by 7 bases, leaving 20 bases between them. The whole variable domain, remainder taken from reference TRBV7-9 and TRBJ2-5, is DTGVSQNPRHKITKRGQNVTFRCDPISEHNRLYWYRQTLGQGPEFLTYFQNEAQLEKSRLLSDRFSAERPKGSFSTLEIQRTEQGDSAMYLCASSPEGSRAGTQYFGPGTRLLVL.

The chain uses TRBV4-3 and TRBJ2-7; TRBD1 aligns across 11 bases. The CDR3 loop spans 16 amino acids. Germline assignment: CDR1 LGHNA and CDR2 YSLEER. The J segment lost 4 bases and the V segment lost 1 base, leaving 6 bases of the junction unmatched. The CDR3 bases are TGCGCCAGCAGCCAAGCCCCGGGACAGGGGGTATACGAGCAGTACTTC. Translating it yields CASSQAPGQGVYEQYF.

Points on this clone: Other DNA sequences in this sample translate to the same CDR3. The rearrangement joins TRBV9 to TRBJ2-7; 7 bases match TRBD2. V lost 2 bases, J lost 7 bases, and 6 bases stayed unmatched. This CDR3 is built from 13 residues. CDR1 SGDLS and CDR2 YYNGEE come from the germline V gene. CDR3 sequence: CASSVEGRGEQYF. CDR3 in DNA: TGTGCCAGCAGCGTGGAGGGGCGGGGGGAGCAGTACTTC.

The V and J genes are TRBV11-3 and TRBJ2-7; D gene unclear. The V end was cut by 1 base, the J end by 2 bases, with 9 bases between. There are 14 residues in the CDR3. Germline V gene data show CDR1 as SGHNT and CDR2 as YENEEA. For the CDR3, the DNA is TGTGCCAGCAGCTTAGGGCCGCCTACCTACGAGCAGTACTTC. Translated: CASSLGPPTYEQYF.

The gene calls are TRBV28 and TRBJ1-6; TRBD1 might be the D (5 bases). The CDR3 consists of 15 residues. Trimming took 3 bases from V and 0 from J, leaving 6 bases between them. The germline V gene encodes CDR1 MDHEN and CDR2 SYDVKM. CDR3: CASSLGVSYNSPLHF. CDR3 sequence (DNA): TGTGCCAGCAGTTTGGGGGTCTCCTATAATTCACCCCTCCACTTT.

The chain couples TRBV5-1 to TRBJ1-3; D unclear. Germline-derived CDR1 and CDR2 are SGHRS and YFSETQ. V lost 4 bases and J lost 1, with 18 bases in between. CDR3 length: 17 residues. The CDR3 here is CASSPSYDWPSGNTIYF. CDR3 DNA sequence: TGCGCCAGCAGCCCCTCTTACGACTGGCCTTCTGGAAACACCATATATTTT.

In this sample, this clone turned up once. The chain employs TRBV4-2 and TRBJ2-3; TRBD1 might be the D (6 bases). CDR1 is LGHNA and CDR2 is YNFKEQ in the germline V gene. The V gene lost 6 bases and the J gene lost 2 bases, with 12 bases spanning the gap. The CDR3 is made up of 14 amino acids. The CDR3 here is CASRRQVITDTQYF. The CDR3 DNA sequence: TGTGCCAGCAGGCGACAGGTGATCACAGATACGCAGTATTTT.

The rearrangement uses TRBV30 and TRBJ2-6, with 10 bases identical to TRBD2. The V and J ends lost 7 bases and 3 bases, in that order; junction bases with no gene match: 9. The CDR3 length is 16 residues. Germline V gene sequence: CDR1 GTSNPN, CDR2 SVGIG (reference sequence). This chain's CDR3 is CASQREGLIGANVLTF. DNA of the CDR3: TGTGCCTCTCAGCGGGAGGGCCTTATTGGGGCCAACGTCCTGACTTTC.

The chain employs TRBV5-1 and TRBJ1-4; D ambiguous. The CDR3 contains 16 residues. CDR1 and CDR2 (germline): SGHRS, YFSETQ. V was pared by 4 bases and J by 5 bases, with 18 bases between. The chain's CDR3 is CASSLQVGGGNEKLFF. In DNA, the CDR3 is TGCGCCAGCAGCCTGCAGGTGGGCGGTGGGAATGAAAAACTGTTTTTT.

The chain carries TRBV4-1 and TRBJ2-7; D may be TRBD1 (6 bases). V was trimmed by 3 bases and J by 8 bases, leaving 14 bases between them. The germline gives CDR1 MGHRA, CDR2 YSYEKL. There are 13 residues in the CDR3. CDR3 residues: CASSQGTGWKQYF. The CDR3 DNA reads TGCGCCAGCAGCCAGGGTACAGGGTGGAAGCAGTACTTC.

The chain joins TRBV6-5 to TRBJ1-1; 9 nucleotides align to TRBD1. This CDR3 has 15 amino acids. Germline trimming cut 4 bases from V and 3 bases from J; bases unmatched to any gene: 6. The germline gives CDR1 MNHEY, CDR2 SVGAGI. In DNA form, the CDR3 reads TGTGCCAGCAGTTCGATGACAGGGGGGGACACTGAAGCTTTCTTT. Residues: CASSSMTGGDTEAFF.

V is TRBV7-6 and J is TRBJ2-7; D remains unclear. Germline V gives CDR1 SGHVS, CDR2 FNYEAQ. The V end was cut by 5 bases, the J end by 1 base, with 9 bases between. This CDR3 is built from 13 residues. CDR3 nucleotides: TGTGCCAGCAGCCGTCAGAATTCCTACGAGCAGTACTTC. Translating gives CASSRQNSYEQYF.

V usage is TRBV7-8 and J usage is TRBJ2-7, with TRBD2 matching over 12 bases. With V trimmed by 3 bases and J by 0 bases, 6 bases remained unmatched. Germline V gene data show CDR1 as SGHVS and CDR2 as FQNEAQ. The CDR3 extends over 17 amino acids. The DNA for the CDR3 is TGTGCCAGCAGCTTTTTGACTAGCGGGAGTAGCTCCTACGAGCAGTACTTC. It codes for CASSFLTSGSSSYEQYF.

The chain uses TRBV5-1 and TRBJ2-7; D uncertain. Germline loops: CDR1 SGHRS, CDR2 YFSETQ. CDR3 length equals 15 residues. The ends were cut back, 2 bases at V and 2 bases at J, with 14 bases in the middle. CDR3 sequence: CASSLTGAITYEQYF. The CDR3 DNA is TGCGCCAGCAGCTTAACCGGAGCGATAACCTACGAGCAGTACTTC.

J is TRBJ2-2 and V is TRBV6-6, with D possibly called TRBD1 or TRBD2 (5 bases each). V was shortened by 7 bases and J by 6 bases, with 15 bases between the two germline ends. There are 14 residues in the CDR3. Germline V gene data show CDR1 as MNHNY and CDR2 as SVGAGI (reference sequence). CDR3 residues: CASMWGSNPGELFF. For the CDR3, the DNA is TGTGCCAGCATGTGGGGGAGTAACCCCGGGGAGCTGTTTTTT.

The V call is TRBV19, the J call TRBJ2-5, with 13 nucleotides matching TRBD2. CDR1 is LNHDA, CDR2 SQIVND, per germline (reference sequence). The CDR3 spans 14 residues. Losses at the gene ends were 3 bases for V and 13 bases for J; bases not matched to a gene: 8. CDR3 in amino acids: CASSIELAGGPRYF. The CDR3 DNA reads TGTGCCAGTAGTATTGAACTAGCGGGGGGGCCACGGTACTTC.

The V gene is TRBV6-5, the J gene TRBJ1-2; D remains unclear. The germline gives CDR1 MNHEY, CDR2 SVGAGI. There are 13 residues in the CDR3. Trimming cost V 4 bases and J 3 bases, with 9 bases left between them. The CDR3 loop reads CASSLGSYYGYTF. For the CDR3, the DNA is TGTGCCAGCAGTTTAGGGTCCTACTATGGCTACACCTTC.

The chain is built from TRBV6-5 and TRBJ1-2; TRBD1 might be the D (6 bases). Germline V gene sequence: CDR1 MNHEY, CDR2 SVGAGI. The germline V and J ends were trimmed by 4 bases and 0 bases, with 12 bases remaining between them. The CDR3 is 15 residues long. In nucleotides, the CDR3 is TGTGCCAGCAGTTTAGACAGGATAGCTAACTATGGCTACACCTTC. This encodes CASSLDRIANYGYTF.

J is TRBJ1-1 and V is TRBV5-1; no firm D call. This CDR3 is built from 15 residues. Trimming cost V 0 bases and J 0 bases, with 9 bases left between them. Germline V gene lookup returns CDR1 SGHRS and CDR2 YFSETQ. Written as DNA, the CDR3 is TGCGCCAGCAGCTTGGGGGAGCCCATGAACACTGAAGCTTTCTTT. Protein product: CASSLGEPMNTEAFF.

This chain links TRBV19 with TRBJ1-1; 7 nucleotides agree with TRBD1. With V trimmed by 5 bases and J by 8 bases, 8 bases remained unmatched. Germline V gives CDR1 LNHDA, CDR2 SQIVND (reference sequence). The CDR3 has 13 residues. The CDR3 nucleotides are TGTGCCAGTAGTGTTACAGGGGAGGCAGAAGCTTTCTTT. Translating gives CASSVTGEAEAFF.

The V and J genes are TRBV5-1 and TRBJ2-7, with 9 bases aligning to TRBD1. J gave up 1 base and V 0 bases, and 2 bases lay outside the gene matches. Germline V lookup: CDR1 SGHRS, CDR2 YFSETQ. The CDR3 runs to 15 residues. The CDR3 coding sequence is TGCGCCAGCAGCTTGGTGACAGGGGGGTCCTACGAGCAGTACTTC. Its protein product is CASSLVTGGSYEQYF.

This chain uses TRBV28 with TRBJ1-2, with D unresolved. V gave up 3 bases and J gave up 4 bases, with 6 bases separating them. The CDR3 sequence is 12 residues long. CDR1 and CDR2 from the germline V gene are MDHEN and SYDVKM. CDR3 nucleotide sequence: TGTGCCAGCAGTTTGGGTTTCTATGGCTACACCTTC. This codes for CASSLGFYGYTF.

The CDR3, as DNA: TGTGCCTGGAGTGTACTAGGGACAGGGGATCAGCCCCAGCATTTT. It is translated as CAWSVLGTGDQPQHF. The genes are TRBV30 and TRBJ1-5, with 10 bases matching TRBD1. Trimming cost V 0 bases and J 5 bases; bases outside gene matches: 4. Germline CDR1 is GTSNPN and CDR2 is SVGIG (reference sequence). The CDR3 runs 15 residues.

The chain combines TRBV9 with TRBJ2-1; 9 bases agree with TRBD2. This CDR3 comprises 16 residues. Germline CDR1 is SGDLS and CDR2 is YYNGEE. With 4 bases clipped from V and 8 bases from J, the junction kept 13 bases outside the gene matches. The CDR3 DNA sequence: TGTGCCAGCAGCCTCACTAGCGGGTCTAGGCGGGATGAGCAGTTCTTC. Translation gives CASSLTSGSRRDEQFF.

The V and J genes are TRBV19 and TRBJ2-1; D is perhaps TRBD1 (6 bases). Germline V CDR1 and CDR2: LNHDA, SQIVND (reference sequence). The CDR3 covers 16 residues. V lost 1 base and J lost 4, with 14 bases in between. The CDR3 DNA sequence: TGTGCCAGTAGTATAGGCCAGGGGTTCAATTACAATGAGCAGTTCTTC. Its protein product is CASSIGQGFNYNEQFF.

The chain combines TRBV5-6 with TRBJ1-2; 7 nucleotides match TRBD1. Germline V lookup: CDR1 SGHDT, CDR2 YYEEEE. V shed 1 base and J 3 bases; nucleotides not matched to a gene: 6. The length of the CDR3 is 15 residues. Written as DNA, the CDR3 is TGTGCCAGCAGCTTGAACAGGGGCGCTTACTATGGCTACACCTTC. This codes for CASSLNRGAYYGYTF.

The chain combines TRBV5-6 with TRBJ1-1; 9 nucleotides line up with TRBD1. The germline V gene encodes CDR1 SGHDT and CDR2 YYEEEE. Trimming took 6 bases from V and 0 from J; bases not matched to a gene: 9. This CDR3 is 16 amino acids long. CDR3 sequence reads: CASTPDRGPMNTEAFF. CDR3 DNA sequence: TGTGCCAGCACCCCGGACAGGGGCCCGATGAACACTGAAGCTTTCTTT. The variable domain in full, with the rest retrieved from reference TRBV5-6 and TRBJ1-1, is DAGVTQSPTHLIKTRGQQVTLRCSPKSGHDTVSWYQQALGQGPQFIFQYYEEEERQRGNFPDRFSGHQFPNYSSELNVNALLLGDSALYLCASTPDRGPMNTEAFFGQGTRLTVV.

The chain has TRBV29-1 and TRBJ1-5; D gene uncertain. The CDR3 spans 12 residues. V was shortened by 4 bases and J by 0 bases, with 4 bases between the two germline ends. Germline V gene data show CDR1 as SQVTM and CDR2 as ANQGSEA. The CDR3 sequence: CSVGGSNQPQHF. The CDR3, as DNA: TGCAGCGTTGGCGGTAGCAATCAGCCCCAGCATTTT.